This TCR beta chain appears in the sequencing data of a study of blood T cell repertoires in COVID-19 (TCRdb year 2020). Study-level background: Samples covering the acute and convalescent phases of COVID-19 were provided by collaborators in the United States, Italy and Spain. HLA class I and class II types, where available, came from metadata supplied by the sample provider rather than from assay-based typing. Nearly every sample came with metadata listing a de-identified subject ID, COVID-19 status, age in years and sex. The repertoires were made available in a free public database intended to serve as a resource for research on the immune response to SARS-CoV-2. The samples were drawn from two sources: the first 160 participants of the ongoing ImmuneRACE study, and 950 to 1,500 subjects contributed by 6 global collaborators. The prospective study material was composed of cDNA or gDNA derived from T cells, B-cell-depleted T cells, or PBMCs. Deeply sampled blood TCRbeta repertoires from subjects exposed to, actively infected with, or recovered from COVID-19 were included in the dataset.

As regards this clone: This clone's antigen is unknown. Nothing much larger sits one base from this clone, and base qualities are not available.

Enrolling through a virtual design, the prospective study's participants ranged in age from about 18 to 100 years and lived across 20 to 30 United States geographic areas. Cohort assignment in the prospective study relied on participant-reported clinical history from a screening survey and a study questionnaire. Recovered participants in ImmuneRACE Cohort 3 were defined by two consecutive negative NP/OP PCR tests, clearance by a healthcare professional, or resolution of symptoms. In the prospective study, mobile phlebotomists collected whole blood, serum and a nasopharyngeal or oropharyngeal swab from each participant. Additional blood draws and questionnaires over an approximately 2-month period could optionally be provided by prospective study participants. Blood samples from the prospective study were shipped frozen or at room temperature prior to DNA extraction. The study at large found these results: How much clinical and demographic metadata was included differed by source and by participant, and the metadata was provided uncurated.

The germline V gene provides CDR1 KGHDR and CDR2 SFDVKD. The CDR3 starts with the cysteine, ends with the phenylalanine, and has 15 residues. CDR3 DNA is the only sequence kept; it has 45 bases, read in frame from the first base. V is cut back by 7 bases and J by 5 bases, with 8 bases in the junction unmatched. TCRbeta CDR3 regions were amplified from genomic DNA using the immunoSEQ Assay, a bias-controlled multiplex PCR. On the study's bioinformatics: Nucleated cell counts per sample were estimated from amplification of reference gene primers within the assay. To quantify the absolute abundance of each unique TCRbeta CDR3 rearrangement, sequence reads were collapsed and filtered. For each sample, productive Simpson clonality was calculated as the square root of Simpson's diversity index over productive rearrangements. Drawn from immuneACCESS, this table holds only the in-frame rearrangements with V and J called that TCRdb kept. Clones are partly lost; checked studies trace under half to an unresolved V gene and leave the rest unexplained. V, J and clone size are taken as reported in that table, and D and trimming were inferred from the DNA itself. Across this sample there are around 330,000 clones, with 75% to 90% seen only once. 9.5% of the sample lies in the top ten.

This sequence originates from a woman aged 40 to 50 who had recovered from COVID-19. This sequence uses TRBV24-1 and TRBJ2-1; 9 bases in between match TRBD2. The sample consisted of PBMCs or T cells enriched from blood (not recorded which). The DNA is TGTGCCACCAGGGCAGCTAGCGGGGCCGACAATGAGCAGTTCTTC. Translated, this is CATRAASGADNEQFF.